Shown below are 19 T cell receptor beta chains from a single sample sequenced in a study of immune cell composition in non-small cell lung cancer. The method was immunoSEQ multiplex PCR; TCRdb's version includes in-frame clones alone and lacks a portion of them. The table records about 730 clones, 88% of them present only once. Normal lung was taken at the farthest possible site, at least 3 cm from tumour. Sequenced material: non-adjacent lung tissue. Receptors were obtained from a human donor with non-small cell lung cancer.

This clone was recorded a few times. The chain employs TRBV11-3 and TRBJ1-1; D remains unclear. CDR3 size: 13 residues. Germline CDR1 and CDR2: SGHNT and YENEEA. V dropped 5 bases and J dropped 3 bases, with 10 bases sitting between them. CDR3 nucleotides: TGTGCCAGCAGCCTAAGTGAGTACACTGAAGCTTTCTTT. Its protein product is CASSLSEYTEAFF.

This clone was seen just once. CDR3 loop: CASSATGYEQYF. In nucleotides, the CDR3 is TGTGCCAGCAGCGCGACAGGGTACGAGCAGTACTTC. The V and J genes are TRBV9 and TRBJ2-5; 7 nucleotides match TRBD1. Near its end, the DNA agrees better with TRBJ2-7, so the J call may be wrong. CDR1 and CDR2 from the germline V gene are SGDLS and YYNGEE. The CDR3 is made up of 12 amino acids.

The chain combines TRBV10-1 with TRBJ2-1; the match to TRBD1 covers 8 bases. CDR3 length: 14 residues. CDR1 is WNHNN and CDR2 is SYGVQD in the germline V gene (reference sequence). V shed 6 bases and J 7 bases; nucleotides not matched to a gene: 8. The CDR3 spells CASSEGRGLNEQFF. CDR3 coding DNA: TGCGCCAGCAGCGAAGGCAGGGGGCTTAATGAGCAGTTCTTC.

The chain has TRBV10-3 and TRBJ2-1, with D possibly TRBD2 on 6 matching bases. Germline assignment: CDR1 ENHRY and CDR2 SYGVKD. The CDR3 extends over 16 amino acids. Between the trimmed V and J ends, which lost 0 bases and 6 bases, there was a span of 15 bases. The CDR3 DNA reads as TGTGCCATCAGTGAGTCCCCTAGCGCCCCTGGCAATGAGCAGTTCTTC. Encoded protein: CAISESPSAPGNEQFF.

The gene calls are TRBV19 and TRBJ2-6, with 10 bases fitting TRBD1. Per the germline V gene, CDR1 is LNHDA and CDR2 is SQIVND (reference sequence). The trim removed 5 bases at V and 8 bases at J, leaving 12 bases unmatched. The CDR3 is 17 residues long. Here the CDR3 reads CASSPSSGTGDTNVLTF. In nucleotides, the CDR3 is TGTGCCAGTAGTCCCTCATCCGGGACAGGGGATACCAACGTCCTGACTTTC.

This clone is large (0.1 to 1%) by share. The rearrangement links TRBV6-1 to TRBJ1-1; the D is unclear. Between the trimmed V and J ends, which lost 5 bases and 1 base, there was a span of 5 bases. This CDR3 is built from 12 residues. Germline V CDR1 and CDR2: MNHNS, SASEGT. The CDR3 loop is CASSLRNTEAFF. In DNA, the CDR3 is TGTGCCAGCAGTTTGAGGAACACTGAAGCTTTCTTT.

J is TRBJ1-2 and V is TRBV19; TRBD1 aligns across 10 bases. Germline V gives CDR1 LNHDA, CDR2 SQIVND (reference sequence). The CDR3 loop spans 17 amino acids. Losses at the gene ends were 5 bases for V and 2 bases for J; bases not matched to a gene: 11. The CDR3 nucleotides read TGTGCCAGTAGTGACCGGGACAGGGGCTCCCCGAACTATGGCTACACCTTC. This encodes CASSDRDRGSPNYGYTF.

CDR3 bases: TGTGCCAGCAGGGCCCCGGGACAGGAAAAGGGGGCTTTCTTT. This encodes CASRAPGQEKGAFF. The chain couples TRBV28 to TRBJ1-1; TRBD1 matches at 8 bases. V lost 6 bases to trimming and J lost 11 bases; unmatched junction nucleotides: 14. Germline V gene sequence: CDR1 MDHEN, CDR2 SYDVKM. This CDR3 region has 14 residues. The complete variable domain, with remaining parts taken from reference TRBV28 and TRBJ1-1, reads DVKVTQSSRYLVKRTGEKVFLECVQDMDHENMFWYRQDPGLGLRLIYFSYDVKMKEKGDIPEGYSVSREKKERFSLILESASTNQTSMYLCASRAPGQEKGAFFGQGTRLTVV.

The CDR3 DNA is TGTGCCAGCTCACCCCCTGGCGGGGCGAGGCAGACTGAAGCTTTCTTT. Translated: CASSPPGGARQTEAFF. This chain links TRBV18 with TRBJ1-1; D may be TRBD1 (5 bases). Germline loops: CDR1 KGHSH, CDR2 LQKENI. The ends were cut back, 3 bases at V and 5 bases at J, with 19 bases in the middle. There are 16 residues in the CDR3.

CDR3 DNA sequence: TGTGCCAGCAGTCCCTCGGGGGGGCACTACGAGCAGTACTTC. The encoded protein is CASSPSGGHYEQYF. The chain recombines TRBV27 with TRBJ2-7, with 8 bases fitting TRBD2. The CDR3 has 14 amino acids. Per the germline V gene, CDR1 is MNHEY and CDR2 is SMNVEV (reference sequence). V gave up 5 bases and J gave up 3 bases; unmatched junction bases: 6.

The gene calls are TRBV10-2 and TRBJ2-6; no clear D gene. Per germline, CDR1 WSHSY and CDR2 SAAADI. The CDR3 has 17 residues. Trimming took 5 bases from V and 5 from J, leaving 19 bases between them. The CDR3 loop is CASSCRTTQSRANVLTF. Written as DNA, the CDR3 is TGCGCCAGCAGTTGTAGAACCACTCAAAGTCGGGCCAACGTCCTGACTTTC.

The V and J genes are TRBV6-4 and TRBJ2-5; TRBD2 matches 11 bases. Germline V gives CDR1 MRHNA, CDR2 SNTAGT. Trimming took 8 bases from V and 6 from J; bases not matched to a gene: 8. The CDR3 covers 14 residues. CDR3 sequence: CASARLAGRKTQYF. The CDR3 coding sequence is TGTGCCAGCGCCCGACTAGCGGGGAGGAAGACCCAGTACTTC.

This clone has just one count. The V call is TRBV4-2, the J call TRBJ2-3, with 12 bases identical to TRBD2. In germline, CDR1 is LGHNA, CDR2 YNFKEQ. The CDR3 totals 17 residues. J lost 5 bases, V lost 0 bases, and 6 bases had no gene match. The CDR3 nucleotides are TGTGCCAGCAGCCAAGATCCCCTAGCGGGGGGGCTAGATACGCAGTATTTT. Translated: CASSQDPLAGGLDTQYF.

This clone appeared a single time. The V and J genes are TRBV5-1 and TRBJ1-2; 7 bases are a match to TRBD1. Unmatched junction bases numbered 5, after V lost 5 bases and J lost 4 bases. Germline CDR1 is SGHRS and CDR2 is YFSETQ. The CDR3 consists of 13 residues. The CDR3 coding sequence is TGCGCCAGCAGGGAGACAGGGACCTATGGCTACACCTTC. This encodes CASRETGTYGYTF.

The chain recombines TRBV29-1 with TRBJ2-6, with 7 bases fitting TRBD1. Germline V lookup: CDR1 SQVTM, CDR2 ANQGSEA. With V trimmed by 6 bases and J by 2 bases, 1 base remained unmatched. The CDR3 totals 13 residues. DNA for the CDR3: TGCAGCGTAACAGGGGCTGGGGCCAACGTCCTGACTTTC. Translation: CSVTGAGANVLTF.

The chain recombines TRBV7-2 with TRBJ1-2; maybe TRBD1 (5 bases). The V end was cut by 3 bases, the J end by 0 bases, with 17 bases between. Germline V lookup: CDR1 SGHTA, CDR2 FQGNSA. CDR3 length: 17 residues. The CDR3 bases are TGTGCCAGCAGCTTCCGCAGGGTAGATCTCTCTAACTATGGCTACACCTTC. Translated: CASSFRRVDLSNYGYTF.

The rearrangement links TRBV9 to TRBJ1-1, with D maybe TRBD1 (6 bases). V was pared by 3 bases and J by 4 bases, with 22 bases between. Germline lookup yields CDR1 SGDLS and CDR2 YYNGEE. This CDR3 is 17 amino acids long. Here the CDR3 DNA reads TGTGCCAGCAGCGCTATAGTGGGGGGGCGACGGCCCACTGAAGCTTTCTTT. Translating gives CASSAIVGGRRPTEAFF.

The chain carries TRBV11-3 and TRBJ2-1, with a tentative D call TRBD1 (7 bases). The length of the CDR3 is 15 residues. Trimming took 5 bases from V and 6 from J, leaving 17 bases between them. Germline V gene data show CDR1 as SGHNT and CDR2 as YENEEA. CDR3 region: CASSPRRGQGNEQFF. The CDR3 coding sequence is TGTGCCAGCAGCCCCAGGAGGGGGCAAGGCAATGAGCAGTTCTTC.

The rearrangement uses TRBV7-2 and TRBJ2-5, with 7 bases that match TRBD2. The junction had 11 bases not matched to a gene; V was cut back by 6 bases and J by 4 bases. CDR1 and CDR2 (germline): SGHTA, FQGNSA. The CDR3 totals 15 residues. The CDR3 DNA is TGTGCCAGCAGGACCAGGAGCGGGGAGGGAGAGACCCAGTACTTC. This encodes CASRTRSGEGETQYF.